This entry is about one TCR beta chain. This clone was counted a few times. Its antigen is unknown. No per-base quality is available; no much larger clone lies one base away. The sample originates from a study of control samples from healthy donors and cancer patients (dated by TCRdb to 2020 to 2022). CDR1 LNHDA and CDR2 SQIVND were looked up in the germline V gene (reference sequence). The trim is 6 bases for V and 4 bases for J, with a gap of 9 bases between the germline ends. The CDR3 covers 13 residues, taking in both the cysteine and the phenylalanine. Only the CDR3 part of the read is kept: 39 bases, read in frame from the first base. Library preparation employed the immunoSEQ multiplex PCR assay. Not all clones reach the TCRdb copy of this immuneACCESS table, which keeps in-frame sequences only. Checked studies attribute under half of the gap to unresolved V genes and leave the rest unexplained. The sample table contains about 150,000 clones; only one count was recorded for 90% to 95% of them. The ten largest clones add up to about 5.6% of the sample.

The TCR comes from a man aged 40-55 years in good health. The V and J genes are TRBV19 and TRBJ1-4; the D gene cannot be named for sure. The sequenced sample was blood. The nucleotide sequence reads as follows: TGTGCCAGTAGAAAACAGAATAATGAAAAACTGTTTTTT. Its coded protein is CASRKQNNEKLFF. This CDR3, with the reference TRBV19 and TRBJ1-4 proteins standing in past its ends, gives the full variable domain DGGITQSPKYLFRKEGQNVTLSCEQNLNHDAMYWYRQDPGQGLRLIYYSQIVNDFQKGDIAEGYSVSREKKESFPLTVTSAQKNPTAFYLCASRKQNNEKLFFGSGTQLSVL.